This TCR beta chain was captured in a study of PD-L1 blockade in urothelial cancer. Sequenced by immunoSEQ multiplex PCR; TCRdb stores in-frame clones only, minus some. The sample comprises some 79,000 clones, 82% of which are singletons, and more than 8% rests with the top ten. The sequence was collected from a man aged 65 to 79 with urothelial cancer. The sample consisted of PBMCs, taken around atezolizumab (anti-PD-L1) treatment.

DNA for the CDR3: TGTGCCAGCAGCTTACTAGGGAGGAATTCACCCCTCCACTTT. Translating gives CASSLLGRNSPLHF. This chain uses TRBV7-3 with TRBJ1-6, with D hard to call. Germline V gene lookup returns CDR1 SGHTA and CDR2 FQGTGA. The CDR3 is made up of 14 amino acids. Trimming cost V 2 bases and J 7 bases, with 9 bases left between them.